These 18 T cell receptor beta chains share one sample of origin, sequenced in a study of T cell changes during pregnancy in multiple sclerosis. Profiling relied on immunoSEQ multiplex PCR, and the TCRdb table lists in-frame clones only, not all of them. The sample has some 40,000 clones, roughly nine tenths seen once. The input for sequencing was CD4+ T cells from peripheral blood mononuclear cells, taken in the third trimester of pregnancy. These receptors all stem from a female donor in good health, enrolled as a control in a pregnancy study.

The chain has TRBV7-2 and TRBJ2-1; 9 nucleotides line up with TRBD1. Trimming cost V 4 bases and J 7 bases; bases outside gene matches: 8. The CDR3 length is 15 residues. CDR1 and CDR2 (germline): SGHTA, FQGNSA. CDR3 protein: CASSYRTGDRNEQFF. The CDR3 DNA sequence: TGTGCCAGCAGCTACCGGACAGGGGACAGGAATGAGCAGTTCTTC.

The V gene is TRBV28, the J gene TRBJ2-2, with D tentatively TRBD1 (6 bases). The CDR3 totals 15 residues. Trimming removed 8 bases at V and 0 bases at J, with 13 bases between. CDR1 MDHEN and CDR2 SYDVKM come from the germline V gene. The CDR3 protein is CASGEQGTNTGELFF. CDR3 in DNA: TGTGCCAGCGGCGAACAGGGAACGAACACCGGGGAGCTGTTTTTT.

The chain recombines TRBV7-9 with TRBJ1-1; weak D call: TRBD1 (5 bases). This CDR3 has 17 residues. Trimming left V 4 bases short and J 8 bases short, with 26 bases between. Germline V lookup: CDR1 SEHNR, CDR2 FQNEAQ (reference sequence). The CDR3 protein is CASSSPSAGKVGWEAFF. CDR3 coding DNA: TGTGCCAGCAGCTCGCCGTCGGCAGGGAAGGTGGGATGGGAAGCTTTCTTT.

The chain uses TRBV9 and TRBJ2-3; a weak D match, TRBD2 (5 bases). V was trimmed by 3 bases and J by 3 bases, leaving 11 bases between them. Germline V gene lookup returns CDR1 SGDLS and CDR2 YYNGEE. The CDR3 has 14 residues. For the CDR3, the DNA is TGTGCCAGCAGCGCCTGGGAGTCGACAGATACGCAGTATTTT. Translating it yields CASSAWESTDTQYF.

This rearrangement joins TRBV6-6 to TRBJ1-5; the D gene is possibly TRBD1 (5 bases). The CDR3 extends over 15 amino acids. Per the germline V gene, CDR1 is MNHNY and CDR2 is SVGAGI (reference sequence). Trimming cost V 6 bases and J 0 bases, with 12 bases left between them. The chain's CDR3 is CASSYAGSSNQPQHF. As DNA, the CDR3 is TGTGCCAGCAGCTACGCAGGGTCTAGCAATCAGCCCCAGCATTTT.

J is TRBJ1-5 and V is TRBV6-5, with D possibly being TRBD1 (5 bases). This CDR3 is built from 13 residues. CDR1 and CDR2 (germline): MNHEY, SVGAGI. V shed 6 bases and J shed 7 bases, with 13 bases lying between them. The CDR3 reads CASRGGLDQPQHF. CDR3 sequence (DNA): TGTGCCAGCAGGGGGGGGTTAGACCAGCCCCAGCATTTT.

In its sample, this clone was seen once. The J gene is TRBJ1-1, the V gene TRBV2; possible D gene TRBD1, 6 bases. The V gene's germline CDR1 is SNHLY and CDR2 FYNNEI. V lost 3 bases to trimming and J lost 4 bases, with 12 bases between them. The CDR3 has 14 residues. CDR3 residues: CASSDTGWSTEAFF. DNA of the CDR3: TGTGCCAGCAGTGATACAGGGTGGAGCACTGAAGCTTTCTTT.

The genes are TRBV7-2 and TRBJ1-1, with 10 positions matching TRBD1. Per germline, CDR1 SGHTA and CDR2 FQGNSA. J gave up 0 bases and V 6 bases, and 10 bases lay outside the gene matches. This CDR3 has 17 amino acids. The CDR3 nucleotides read TGTGCCAGCAGTTACCGGGACAGGGGCCTCATGAACACTGAAGCTTTCTTT. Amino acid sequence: CASSYRDRGLMNTEAFF.

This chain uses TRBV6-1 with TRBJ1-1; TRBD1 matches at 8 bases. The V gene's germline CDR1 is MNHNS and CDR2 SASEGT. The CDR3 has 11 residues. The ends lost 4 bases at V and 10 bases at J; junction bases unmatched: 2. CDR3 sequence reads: CASSVDRGAFF. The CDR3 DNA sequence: TGTGCCAGCAGTGTCGACAGGGGAGCTTTCTTT.

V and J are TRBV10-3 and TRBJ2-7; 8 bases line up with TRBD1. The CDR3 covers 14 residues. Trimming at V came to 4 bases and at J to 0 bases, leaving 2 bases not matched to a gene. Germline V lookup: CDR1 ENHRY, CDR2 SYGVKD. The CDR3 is CAISAGQDSYEQYF. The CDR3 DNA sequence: TGTGCCATCAGTGCGGGACAGGACTCCTACGAGCAGTACTTC.

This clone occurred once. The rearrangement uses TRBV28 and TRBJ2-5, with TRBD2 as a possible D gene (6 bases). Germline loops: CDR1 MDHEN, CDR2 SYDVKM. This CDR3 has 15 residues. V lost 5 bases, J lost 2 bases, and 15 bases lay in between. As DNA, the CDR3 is TGTGCCAGCAGTCCCTCAGCACGGGGGCAAGAGACCCAGTACTTC. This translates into CASSPSARGQETQYF.

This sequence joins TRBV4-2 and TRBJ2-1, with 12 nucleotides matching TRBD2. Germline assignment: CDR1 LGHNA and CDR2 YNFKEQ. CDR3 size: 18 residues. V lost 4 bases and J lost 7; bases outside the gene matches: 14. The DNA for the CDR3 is TGTGCCAGCAGCCTCAGGACTAGCGGGGCCTCGGGGGGGAATGAGCAGTTCTTC. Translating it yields CASSLRTSGASGGNEQFF.

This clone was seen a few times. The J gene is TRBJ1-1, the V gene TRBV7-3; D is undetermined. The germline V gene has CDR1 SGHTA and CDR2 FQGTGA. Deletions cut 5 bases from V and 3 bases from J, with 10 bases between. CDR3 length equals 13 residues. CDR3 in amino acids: CASSLTQDTEAFF. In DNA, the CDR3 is TGTGCCAGCAGCCTCACACAAGACACTGAAGCTTTCTTT.

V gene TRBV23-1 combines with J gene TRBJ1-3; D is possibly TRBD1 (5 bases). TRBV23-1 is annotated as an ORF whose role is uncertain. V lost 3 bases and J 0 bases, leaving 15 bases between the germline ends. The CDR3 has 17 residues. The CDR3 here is CASSHPLDSSSGNTIYF. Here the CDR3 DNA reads TGCGCCAGCAGTCATCCTTTAGACAGTAGCTCTGGAAACACCATATATTTT.

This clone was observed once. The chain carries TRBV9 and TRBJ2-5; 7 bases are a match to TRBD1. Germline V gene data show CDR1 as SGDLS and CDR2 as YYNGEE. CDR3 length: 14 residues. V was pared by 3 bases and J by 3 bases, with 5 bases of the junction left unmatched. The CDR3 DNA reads TGTGCCAGCAGCGAGTACAGGGGAAAAGAGACCCAGTACTTC. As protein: CASSEYRGKETQYF. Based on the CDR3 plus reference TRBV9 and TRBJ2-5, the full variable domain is DSGVTQTPKHLITATGQRVTLRCSPRSGDLSVYWYQQSLDQGLQFLIQYYNGEERAKGNILERFSAQQFPDLHSELNLSSLELGDSALYFCASSEYRGKETQYFGPGTRLLVL.

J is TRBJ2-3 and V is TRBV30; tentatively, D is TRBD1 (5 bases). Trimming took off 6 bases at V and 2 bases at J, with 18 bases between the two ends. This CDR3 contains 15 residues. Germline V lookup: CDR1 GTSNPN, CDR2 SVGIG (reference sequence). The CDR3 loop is CACSIRAPTTDTQYF. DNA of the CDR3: TGTGCCTGTTCCATCAGGGCCCCAACCACAGATACGCAGTATTTT.

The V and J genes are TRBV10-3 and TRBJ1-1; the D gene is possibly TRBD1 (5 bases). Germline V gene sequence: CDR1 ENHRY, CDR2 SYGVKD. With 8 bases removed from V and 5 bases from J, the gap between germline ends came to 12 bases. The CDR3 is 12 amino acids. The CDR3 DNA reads TGTGCCATCGGGGGGGTCCGGACTGAAGCTTTCTTT. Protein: CAIGGVRTEAFF.

CDR3 sequence (DNA): TGCAGCGTCCTACACAGGGGCGGAACTGAAGCTTTCTTT. Translated, it gives CSVLHRGGTEAFF. The chain has TRBV29-1 and TRBJ1-1; 7 bases are a match to TRBD1. The CDR3 contains 13 residues. Trimming cost V 6 bases and J 5 bases; bases outside gene matches: 9. Germline V gives CDR1 SQVTM, CDR2 ANQGSEA. Supplemented by reference TRBV29-1 and TRBJ1-1, the full variable domain reads SAVISQKPSRDICQRGTSLTIQCQVDSQVTMMFWYRQQPGQSLTLIATANQGSEATYESGFVIDKFPISRPNLTFSTLTVSNMSPEDSSIYLCSVLHRGGTEAFFGQGTRLTVV.